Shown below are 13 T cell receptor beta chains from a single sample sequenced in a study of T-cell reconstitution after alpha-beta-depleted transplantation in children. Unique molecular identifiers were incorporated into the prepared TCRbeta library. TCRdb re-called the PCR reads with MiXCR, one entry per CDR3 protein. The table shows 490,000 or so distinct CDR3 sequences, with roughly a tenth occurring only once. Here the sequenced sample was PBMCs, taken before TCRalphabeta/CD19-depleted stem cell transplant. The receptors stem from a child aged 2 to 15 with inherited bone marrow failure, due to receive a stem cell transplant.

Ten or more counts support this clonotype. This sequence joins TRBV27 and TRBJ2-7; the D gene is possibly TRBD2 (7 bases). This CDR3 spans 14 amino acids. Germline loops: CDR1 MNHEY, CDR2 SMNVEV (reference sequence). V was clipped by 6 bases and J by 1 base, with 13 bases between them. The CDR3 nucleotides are TGTGCCAGCAGGCGGGGGCCTCGGTCCTACGAGCAGTACTTC. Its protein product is CASRRGPRSYEQYF.

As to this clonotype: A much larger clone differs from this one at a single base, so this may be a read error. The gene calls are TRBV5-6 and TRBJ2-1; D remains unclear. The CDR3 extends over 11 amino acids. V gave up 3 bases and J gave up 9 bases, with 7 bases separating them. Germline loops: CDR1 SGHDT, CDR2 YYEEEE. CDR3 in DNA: TGTGCCAGCAGCTGGTTAGGTGAGCAGTTCTTC. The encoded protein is CASSWLGEQFF.

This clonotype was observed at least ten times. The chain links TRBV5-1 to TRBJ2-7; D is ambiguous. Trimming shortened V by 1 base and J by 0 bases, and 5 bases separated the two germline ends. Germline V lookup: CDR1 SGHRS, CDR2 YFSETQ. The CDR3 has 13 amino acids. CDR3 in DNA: TGCGCCAGCAGCTTGACGGTCTCCTACGAGCAGTACTTC. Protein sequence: CASSLTVSYEQYF.

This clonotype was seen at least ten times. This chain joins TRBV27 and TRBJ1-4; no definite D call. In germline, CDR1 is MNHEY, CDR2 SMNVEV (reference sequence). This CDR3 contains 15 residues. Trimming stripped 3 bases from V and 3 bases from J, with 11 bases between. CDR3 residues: CASSFLPGPNEKLFF. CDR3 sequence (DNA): TGTGCCAGCAGTTTTTTGCCCGGCCCTAATGAAAAACTGTTTTTT.

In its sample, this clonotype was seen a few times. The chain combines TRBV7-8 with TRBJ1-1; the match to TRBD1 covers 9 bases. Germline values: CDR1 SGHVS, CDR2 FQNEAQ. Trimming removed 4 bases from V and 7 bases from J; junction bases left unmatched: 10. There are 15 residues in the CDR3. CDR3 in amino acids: CASSSLDRGRFEAFF. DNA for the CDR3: TGTGCCAGCAGCTCCTTGGACAGGGGAAGATTTGAAGCTTTCTTT.

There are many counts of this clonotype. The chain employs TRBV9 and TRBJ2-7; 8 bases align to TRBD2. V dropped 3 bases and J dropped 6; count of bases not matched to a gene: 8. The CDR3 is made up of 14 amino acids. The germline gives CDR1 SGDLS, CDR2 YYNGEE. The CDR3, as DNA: TGTGCCAGCAGCGCGGGAGGGACCCTGGCCGAGCAGTACTTC. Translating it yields CASSAGGTLAEQYF.

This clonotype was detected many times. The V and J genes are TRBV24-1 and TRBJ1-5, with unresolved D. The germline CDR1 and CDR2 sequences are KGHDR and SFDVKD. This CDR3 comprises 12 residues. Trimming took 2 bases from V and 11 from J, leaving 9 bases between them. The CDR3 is CATSDSVGSQHF. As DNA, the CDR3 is TGTGCCACCAGTGATTCGGTCGGGTCCCAGCATTTT.

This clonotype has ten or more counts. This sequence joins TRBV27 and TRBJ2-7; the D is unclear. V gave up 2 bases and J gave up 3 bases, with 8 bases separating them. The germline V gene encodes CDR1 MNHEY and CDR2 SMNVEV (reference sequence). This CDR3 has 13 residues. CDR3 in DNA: TGTGCCAGCAGTTTAATGGTCGGCTACGAGCAGTACTTC. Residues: CASSLMVGYEQYF.

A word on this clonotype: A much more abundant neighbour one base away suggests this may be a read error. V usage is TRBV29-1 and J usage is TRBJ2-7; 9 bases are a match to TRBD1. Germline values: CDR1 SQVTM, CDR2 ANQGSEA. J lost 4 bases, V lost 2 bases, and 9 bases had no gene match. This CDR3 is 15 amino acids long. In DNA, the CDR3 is TGCAGCGTTGAACTACAGGGGGCCGCGATTTACGAGCAGTACTTC. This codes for CSVELQGAAIYEQYF.

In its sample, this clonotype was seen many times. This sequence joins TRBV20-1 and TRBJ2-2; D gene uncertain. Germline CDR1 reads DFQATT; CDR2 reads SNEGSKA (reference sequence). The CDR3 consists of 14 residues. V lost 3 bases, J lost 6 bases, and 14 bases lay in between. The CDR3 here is CSASPSLRAGELFF. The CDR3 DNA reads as TGCAGTGCTAGCCCGTCCCTCCGGGCCGGGGAGCTGTTTTTT.

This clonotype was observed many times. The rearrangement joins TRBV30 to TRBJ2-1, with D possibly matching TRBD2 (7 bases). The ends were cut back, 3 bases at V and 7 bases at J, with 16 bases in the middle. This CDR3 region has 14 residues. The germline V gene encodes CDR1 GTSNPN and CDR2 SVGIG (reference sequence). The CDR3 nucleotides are TGTGCCTGGAGCTTGGCGGGGGCCACAAATGAGCAGTTCTTC. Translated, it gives CAWSLAGATNEQFF.

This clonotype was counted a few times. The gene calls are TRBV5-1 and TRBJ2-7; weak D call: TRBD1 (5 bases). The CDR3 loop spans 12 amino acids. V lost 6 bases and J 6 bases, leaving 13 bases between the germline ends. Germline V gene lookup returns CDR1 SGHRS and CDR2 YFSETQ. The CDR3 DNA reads TGCGCCAGCAAATATAGTCAGGGCGAGCAGTACTTC. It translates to CASKYSQGEQYF.

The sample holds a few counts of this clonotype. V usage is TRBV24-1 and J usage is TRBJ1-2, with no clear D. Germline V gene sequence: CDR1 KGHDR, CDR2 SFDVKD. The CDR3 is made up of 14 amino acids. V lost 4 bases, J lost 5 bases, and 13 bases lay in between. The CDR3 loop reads CATSDRGSEYGYTF. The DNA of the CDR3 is TGTGCCACCAGTGACCGGGGTTCCGAGTATGGCTACACCTTC.